This T cell receptor (beta chain) emerged from a study of T cell repertoires in cytomegalovirus infection. Whole-study context: Well-studied HLA-B-restricted epitopes and recently identified HLA-C-restricted epitopes of CMV were both used in the study. Public TCR beta signatures were indicative of both CMV infection and a matching HLA type. Overall study results and limits: HLA-C-restricted, CMV-specific TCR beta clonotypes were dominant ex vivo. The study identified carriers of CMV plus the relevant HLA from cumulative public TCR beta family frequency.

Per germline, CDR1 MRHNA and CDR2 SNTAGT. Trimming cost V 3 bases and J 10 bases, with 13 bases left between them. The CDR3 extends over 14 amino acids. Points on this clonotype: No antigen is known for it.

One entry per CDR3 protein, called by TCRdb with MiXCR from the reads. The sample carries 450,000 to 650,000 distinct CDR3 sequences, around 40% recorded once. The clonotype was recovered from a human donor in good health (CMV status not recorded). Some clones in this sample may be carry-over from other donors' samples. The chain combines TRBV6-4 with TRBJ1-6; D remains ambiguous. The sample was cultured PBMCs, taken from culture after CMV antigen stimulation. This chain's CDR3 is CASSEVQDLSPLHF. In DNA form, the CDR3 reads TGTGCCAGCAGTGAAGTGCAGGACCTGTCACCCCTCCACTTT.